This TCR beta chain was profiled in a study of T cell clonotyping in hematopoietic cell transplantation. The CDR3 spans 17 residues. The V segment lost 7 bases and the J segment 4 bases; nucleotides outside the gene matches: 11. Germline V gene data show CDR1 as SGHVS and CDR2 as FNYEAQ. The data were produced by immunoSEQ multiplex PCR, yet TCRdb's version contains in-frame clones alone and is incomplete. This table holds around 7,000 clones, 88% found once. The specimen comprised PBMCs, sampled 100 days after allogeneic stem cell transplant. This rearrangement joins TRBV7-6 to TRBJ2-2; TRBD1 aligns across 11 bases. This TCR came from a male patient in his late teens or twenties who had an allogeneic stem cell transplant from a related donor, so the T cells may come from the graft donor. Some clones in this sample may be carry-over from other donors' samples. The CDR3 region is CASTFNRGQGATGELFF. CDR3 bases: TGTGCCAGCACCTTTAACAGAGGACAGGGGGCCACCGGGGAGCTGTTTTTT.